This TCR beta chain derives from a study of cytomegalovirus exposure and HLA in healthy donors (dated by TCRdb to the late 2010s). With regard to the full study: According to an earlier analysis of 587 of the donors, about 180 million T cells yielded roughly 110 million unique TCR beta sequences and 250 to 350 Gb of sequence data. A later analysis re-examined previously published TCR beta repertoires from more than 600 donors and added high-resolution HLA genotyping to investigate patterns of TCR occurrence. All discovery cohort repertoires had been generated using a single sequencing platform. On average, around 230,000 unique TCR beta nucleotide sequences were sequenced per donor among a few hundred genotyped donors of the cohort, with 15% to 20% of those sequences being non-productive. The study aimed to test whether cataloging public T cell receptors could reveal signatures of past pathogen exposure. The number of typed donors differed by locus: 629-630 for A, B, C, DRB1 and DQB1; 500 to 550 for DQA1; 606 for DPA1; and 450 to 480 for DPB1. The later analysis used no new phenotypic data to find candidate immune exposures, relying instead on TCR beta sequences and their occurrence across donors. To predict cytomegalovirus infection status, the study brought together high-throughput TCR immunosequencing, statistical association of individual TCRs with disease status, and machine learning. The genetic ancestry cluster associated with self-reported Caucasian donors included around 76% of the roughly 410 genotyped donors. The study profiled the T cell repertoires of under 850 subjects by immunosequencing and related them to cytomegalovirus serostatus. About 5 DR-DQ haplotypes were handled as single units for association and clustering, since linkage in the cohort was strong. HLA typing included class I and class II loci at four-digit resolution. Approximately 310 gigabases of sequencing data and 70 million to 100 million unique TCR sequences were included in an early release covering 550 to 650 HLA-typed donors. Alongside the repertoire data, information on donor age, sex, ethnicity and CMV serostatus was compiled. Besides the first cohort of 550 to 750 subjects, a separate validation cohort made up of some 110 different subjects was used. A later genetic analysis used genome-wide SNP genotypes for about 65% of the 666 donors, treating that subset as a discovery cohort. An earlier analysis of roughly 600 of the donors used high-throughput TCR beta sequencing to judge whether each TCR beta V gene segment behaved as functional or pseudogenic. Beyond this particular receptor, the publication reports: Across donors, most TCR sequences were observed very rarely, whereas some public TCRs were present in many individuals. According to a later analysis, TCR association rates differed among HLA loci, with DRB1 alleles showing the most associated TCRs and HLA-C alleles showing the fewest. Seventeen rarely observed V segments, including chromosome 9 orphons, were excluded from the earlier analysis of some 590 of the donors because counts were too low. The presence/absence analyses assumed that sequencing depth was roughly uniform across donors, and that assumption may not be true. In a later genetic analysis, a missense DCLRE1C variant was associated with V-gene and J-gene trimming of TCR beta chains, and the association was replicated in an independent cohort. The cohort was sequenced for TCR beta chains only, and without alpha or paired-chain data the features that could be detected were limited. A later analysis found that most CMV-associated TCR beta chains appeared HLA-restricted, with HLA associations seemingly driven largely by CMV exposure. A later genetic analysis reported fewer N-insertions in productive TCRs among donors in an Asian-associated ancestry cluster than the approximately 670-donor mean. Because HLA typing was missing for some donors at each locus, association tests included only the typed subset. The sequencing pipeline was judged likely to have produced a cluster of highly shared sequence variants as a technical artifact. The study listed around 160 TCR beta chains as associated with cytomegalovirus. Broadly in line with IMGT annotations, most TCR beta V segments showed up in productive rearrangements about 90% or about 30% of the time in an earlier analysis of 587 of the donors. A further reported finding was that TCR beta sequences accurately predicted the HLA-A and HLA-B alleles for most subjects in the first cohort. It was suggested by the authors that the approach could potentially be generalized to other disease states and immunological phenotypes. Linkage disequilibrium might explain the correlated functional status among segregating V segments, but an unknown experimental factor could not be ruled out. The classifier was reported to diagnose cytomegalovirus status with high specificity and sensitivity in both the original and validation cohorts. A few of the identified cytomegalovirus-associated TCR beta chains were confirmed in vitro to be specific for cytomegalovirus antigens. The only immune exposure information available for the cohort was CMV serostatus. When HLA alleles, especially DR and DQ, strongly co-occurred, TCR associations were difficult to assign to individual alleles. In a later analysis, HLA-associated TCR beta chains showed more clonal expansion and lower generation probabilities than non-associated chains that were equally common. In a later analysis, several top co-occurrence clusters were reported to appear linked to parvovirus B19, influenza, CMV and Epstein-Barr virus. Some IMGT-functional V segments, including TRBV6-2 and TRBV6-3, could not be distinguished by the 87-base-pair reads and were therefore excluded. At a false discovery rate of 0.05, a later analysis linked around 15,000 TCR beta sequences to specific HLA alleles.

The cohort comprised some 700 healthy bone marrow donors. At the time of sampling, every cohort member was nominally healthy, though immune exposures that went unrecorded were likely present. The donor was CMV seropositive and belonged to the group of 250 to 300 seropositive cohort members. A peripheral blood sample was collected from each donor, and TCR beta sequencing was performed on peripheral blood mononuclear cells. Genomic DNA was extracted from the blood cell samples with the Qiagen DNeasy Blood Extraction Kit. The protocol used for the library was the immunoSEQ multiplex PCR assay. For the multiplex PCR, a mixture combining 60 forward primers for TCR Vbeta segments and 13 reverse primers for TCR Jbeta segments was used. The CDR3 region of rearranged TCR beta genes was amplified from genomic DNA by a multiplex PCR assay. The Illumina HiSeq System was used to sequence the amplified TCR beta libraries as 87-base-pair reads. From the authors' description of their analysis: A later analysis counted 75 million to 100 million unique TCR beta chains across the roughly 700 repertoires, and 10 million to 11 million of these chains were shared by at least two donors. To remove PCR and sequencing errors, raw reads were error-corrected and collapsed into unique sequences using a nearest-neighbor algorithm that merged closely related sequences. V, D and J gene segments were assigned by aligning CDR3 sequences to IMGT reference sequences. Each retained sequence needed at least a six-nucleotide match to both a V gene segment and a J gene segment. A rearrangement counted as productive if the CDR3 had no stop codons and remained in frame with V and J, and every other rearrangement counted as non-productive. Following IMGT convention, CDR3 was defined as the stretch from the second conserved V-encoded cysteine to the conserved J-encoded phenylalanine. The earlier analysis of about 620 of the donors excluded sequences that lacked an unambiguous match to a single V gene segment. In an earlier analysis of several hundred of the donors, V segments were called functional above 56.7% productive rearrangements and were called segregating when the between-donor standard deviation exceeded 5%. A statistical classification framework was built for diagnosing cytomegalovirus status from the catalog of TCR beta chain sequences. V and J gene assignment, in a later analysis, came from comparing TCR nucleotide sequences with IMGT/GENE-DB human TR gene sequences. A later analysis assigned CDR3 sequences and most-parsimonious VDJ recombination scenarios with the TCRdist pipeline. In a later analysis, each TCR beta chain was defined by its CDR3 amino acid sequence together with its V-gene family, and reads lacking a unique V-gene family were excluded. As a way to deal with suspected cross-contamination and a sequencing artifact, a later analysis dropped under 600 nucleotide sequences that were highly shared and had low generation probability. A later analysis calculated a clonal expansion index for each public chain from normalized within-repertoire ranks of inferred template counts. Generation probabilities in a later analysis came from a VDJ recombination model fitted to out-of-frame rearrangements, and those results were checked against IGoR. In a later analysis, hypergeometric tests were used to score TCR-TCR, TCR-HLA and TCR-CMV co-occurrence, with a repertoire-size bias correction applied to TCR pairs. A later analysis estimated false discovery rates by permuting HLA or CMV assignments 20 times. In a later analysis, co-occurring TCRs were grouped using DBSCAN, and TCRdist sequence similarity was added for clustering within HLA-allele-positive subsets. For co-occurrence clustering, repertoires with fewer than 30,000 or more than 120,000 public chains were excluded, along with five repertoires with anomalous nucleotide sharing. TCRdb took over this immuneACCESS table, retaining in-frame rearrangements with V and J assigned. Such tables are incomplete; in checked studies, under half of the missing clones stem from an unresolved V gene, and the remainder is unexplained. The V and J calls and the clone size are those of that table, but D and trimming were determined from the DNA. This sample is represented by over 55,000 clones; around two thirds of them were singletons. 9.7% of the sample is in the top ten clones.

This clone was counted once. Its antigen remains undetermined. Base qualities are not at hand, and no much larger clone is one base apart. Counted from cysteine to phenylalanine, this CDR3 has 13 amino acids. Only the CDR3 DNA stays, 39 bases, in frame from base 1. The germline V gene specifies SGHAT as CDR1 and FQNNGV as CDR2. V and J lose 3 bases and 1 base, and a span of 6 bases separates them. The chain is assembled from TRBV11-2 and TRBJ1-1; the D gene cannot be named for sure. Material: PBMCs. The sequence derives from a woman between 45 and 65 years old in good health and CMV-seropositive. The DNA sequence reads TGTGCCAGCAGCTTCCCAGGGAACACTGAAGCTTTCTTT. Translated, it reads CASSFPGNTEAFF.